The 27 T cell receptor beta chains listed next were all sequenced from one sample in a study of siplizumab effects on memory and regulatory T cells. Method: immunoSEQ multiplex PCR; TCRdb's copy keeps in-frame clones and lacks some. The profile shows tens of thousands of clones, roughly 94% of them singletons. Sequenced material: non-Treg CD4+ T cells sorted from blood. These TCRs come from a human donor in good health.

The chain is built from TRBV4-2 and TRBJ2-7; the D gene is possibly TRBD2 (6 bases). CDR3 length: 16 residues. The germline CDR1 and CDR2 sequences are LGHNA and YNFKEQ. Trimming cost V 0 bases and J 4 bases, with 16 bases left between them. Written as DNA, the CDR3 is TGTGCCAGCAGCCAAGATCCCGGGACTTTAACTTACGAGCAGTACTTC. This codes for CASSQDPGTLTYEQYF.

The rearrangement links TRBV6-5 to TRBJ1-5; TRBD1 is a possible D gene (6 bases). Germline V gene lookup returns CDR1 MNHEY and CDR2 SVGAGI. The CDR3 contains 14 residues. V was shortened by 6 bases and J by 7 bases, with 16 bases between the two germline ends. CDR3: CASSLYRAGQPQHF. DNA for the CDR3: TGTGCCAGCAGCCTCTACAGGGCAGGCCAGCCCCAGCATTTT.

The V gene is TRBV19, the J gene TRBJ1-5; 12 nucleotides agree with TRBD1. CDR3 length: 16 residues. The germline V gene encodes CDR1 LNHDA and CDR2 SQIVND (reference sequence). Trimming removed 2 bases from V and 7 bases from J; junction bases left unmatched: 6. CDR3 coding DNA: TGTGCCAGTAGTATACTCGGGACAGGGGGCGGACAGCCCCAGCATTTT. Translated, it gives CASSILGTGGGQPQHF.

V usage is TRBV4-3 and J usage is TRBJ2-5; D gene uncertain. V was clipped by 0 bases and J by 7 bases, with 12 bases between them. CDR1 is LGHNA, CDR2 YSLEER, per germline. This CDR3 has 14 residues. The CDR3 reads CASSQEATSGTQYF. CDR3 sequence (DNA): TGCGCCAGCAGCCAAGAGGCCACCTCAGGGACCCAGTACTTC.

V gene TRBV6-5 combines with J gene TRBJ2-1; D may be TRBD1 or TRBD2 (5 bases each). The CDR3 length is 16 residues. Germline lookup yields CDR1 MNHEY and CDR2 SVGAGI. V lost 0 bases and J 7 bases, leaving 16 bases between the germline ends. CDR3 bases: TGTGCCAGCAGTTACTCGATACCAGGGAGTAGGAATGAGCAGTTCTTC. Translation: CASSYSIPGSRNEQFF.

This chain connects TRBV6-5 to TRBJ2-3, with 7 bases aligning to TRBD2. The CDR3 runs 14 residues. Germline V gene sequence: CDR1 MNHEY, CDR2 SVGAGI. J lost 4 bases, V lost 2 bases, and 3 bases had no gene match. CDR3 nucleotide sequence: TGTGCCAGCAGTTACCCAGCGGGATCAGATACGCAGTATTTT. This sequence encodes CASSYPAGSDTQYF.

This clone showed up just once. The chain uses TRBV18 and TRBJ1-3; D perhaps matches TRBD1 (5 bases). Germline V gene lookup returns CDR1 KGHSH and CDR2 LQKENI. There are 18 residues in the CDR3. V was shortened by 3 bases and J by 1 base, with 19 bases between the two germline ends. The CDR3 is CASSPLTLAGRSGNTIYF. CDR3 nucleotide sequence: TGTGCCAGCTCACCGCTGACCTTGGCAGGGCGTTCTGGAAACACCATATATTTT.

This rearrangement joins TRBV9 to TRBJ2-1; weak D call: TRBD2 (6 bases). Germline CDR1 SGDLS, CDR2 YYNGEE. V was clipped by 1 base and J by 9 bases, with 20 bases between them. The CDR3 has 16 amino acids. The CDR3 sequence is CASSVLSLGGVSEQFF. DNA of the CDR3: TGTGCCAGCAGCGTATTGTCTCTAGGAGGGGTTAGTGAGCAGTTCTTC. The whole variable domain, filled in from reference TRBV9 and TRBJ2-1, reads DSGVTQTPKHLITATGQRVTLRCSPRSGDLSVYWYQQSLDQGLQFLIQYYNGEERAKGNILERFSAQQFPDLHSELNLSSLELGDSALYFCASSVLSLGGVSEQFFGPGTRLTVL.

In nucleotides, the CDR3 is TGTGCCAGCAGTCAGCACTCTGGGGCCAACGTCCTGACTTTC. As protein: CASSQHSGANVLTF. The rearrangement links TRBV28 to TRBJ2-6; D unclear. Germline lookup yields CDR1 MDHEN and CDR2 SYDVKM. The CDR3 consists of 14 residues. Trimming shortened V by 5 bases and J by 0 bases, and 5 bases separated the two germline ends.

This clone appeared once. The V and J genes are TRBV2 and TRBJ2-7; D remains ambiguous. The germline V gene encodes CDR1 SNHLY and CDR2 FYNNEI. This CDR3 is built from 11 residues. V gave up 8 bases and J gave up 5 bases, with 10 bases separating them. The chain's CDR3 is CASRDDHEQYF. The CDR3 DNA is TGTGCCAGCCGCGACGACCACGAGCAGTACTTC.

The CDR3 spells CAISDREPNEQFF. DNA for the CDR3: TGTGCCATCAGTGACCGGGAGCCCAATGAGCAGTTCTTC. V is TRBV10-3 and J is TRBJ2-1; TRBD2 might be the D (6 bases). This CDR3 contains 13 residues. CDR1 ENHRY and CDR2 SYGVKD come from the germline V gene. The V and J ends lost 3 bases and 6 bases respectively, with 9 bases between them.

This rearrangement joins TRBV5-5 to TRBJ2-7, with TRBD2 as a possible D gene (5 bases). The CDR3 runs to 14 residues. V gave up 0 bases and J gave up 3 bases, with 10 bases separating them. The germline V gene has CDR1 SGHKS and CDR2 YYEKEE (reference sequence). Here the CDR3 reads CASSLGVRDYEQYF. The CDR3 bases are TGTGCCAGCAGCTTGGGGGTACGGGACTACGAGCAGTACTTC.

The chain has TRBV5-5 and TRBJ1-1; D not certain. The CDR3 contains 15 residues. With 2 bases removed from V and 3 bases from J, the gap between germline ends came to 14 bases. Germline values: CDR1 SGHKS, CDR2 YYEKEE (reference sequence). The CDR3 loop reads CASSLTRAKDTEAFF. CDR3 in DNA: TGTGCCAGCAGCTTAACGAGGGCGAAGGACACTGAAGCTTTCTTT.

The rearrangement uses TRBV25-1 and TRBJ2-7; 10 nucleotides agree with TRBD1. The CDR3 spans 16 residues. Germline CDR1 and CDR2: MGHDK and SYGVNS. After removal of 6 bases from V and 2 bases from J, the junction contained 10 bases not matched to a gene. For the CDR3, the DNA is TGTGCCAGCAGCCATCAATTCGGACAGGGGGCCTACGAGCAGTACTTC. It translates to CASSHQFGQGAYEQYF.

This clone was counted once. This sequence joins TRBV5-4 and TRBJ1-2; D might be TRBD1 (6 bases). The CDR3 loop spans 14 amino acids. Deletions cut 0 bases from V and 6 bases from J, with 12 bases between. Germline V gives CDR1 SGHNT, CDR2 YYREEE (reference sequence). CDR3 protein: CASSLDGGANGYTF. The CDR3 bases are TGTGCCAGCAGCTTGGACGGGGGCGCGAATGGCTACACCTTC.

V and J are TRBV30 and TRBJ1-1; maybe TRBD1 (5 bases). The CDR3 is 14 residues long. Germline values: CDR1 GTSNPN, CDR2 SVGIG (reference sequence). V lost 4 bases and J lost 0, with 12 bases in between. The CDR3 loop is CAWKRGWMNTEAFF. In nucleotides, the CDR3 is TGTGCCTGGAAAAGGGGCTGGATGAACACTGAAGCTTTCTTT.

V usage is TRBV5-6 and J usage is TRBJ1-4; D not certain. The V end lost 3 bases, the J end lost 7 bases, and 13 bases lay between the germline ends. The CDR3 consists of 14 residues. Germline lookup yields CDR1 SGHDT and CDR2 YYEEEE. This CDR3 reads CASSSTAVAEKLFF. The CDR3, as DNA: TGTGCCAGCAGCTCGACCGCCGTGGCTGAAAAACTGTTTTTT.

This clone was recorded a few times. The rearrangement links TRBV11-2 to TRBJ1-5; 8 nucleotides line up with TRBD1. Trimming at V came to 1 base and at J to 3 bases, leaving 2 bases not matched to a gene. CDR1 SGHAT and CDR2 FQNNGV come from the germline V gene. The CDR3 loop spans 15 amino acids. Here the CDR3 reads CASSLGRGPNQPQHF. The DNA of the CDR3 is TGTGCCAGCAGCTTAGGCAGGGGGCCCAATCAGCCCCAGCATTTT. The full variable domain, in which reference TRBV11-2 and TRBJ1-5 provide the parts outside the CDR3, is EAGVAQSPRYKIIEKRQSVAFWCNPISGHATLYWYQQILGQGPKLLIQFQNNGVVDDSQLPKDRFSAERLKGVDSTLKIQPAKLEDSAVYLCASSLGRGPNQPQHFGDGTRLSIL.

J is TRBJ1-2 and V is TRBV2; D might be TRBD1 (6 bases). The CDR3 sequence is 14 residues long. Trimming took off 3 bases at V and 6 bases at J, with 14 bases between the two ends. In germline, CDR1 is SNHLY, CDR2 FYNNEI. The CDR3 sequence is CASSDMRGSHGYTF. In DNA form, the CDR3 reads TGTGCCAGCAGTGATATGAGGGGGAGCCATGGCTACACCTTC.

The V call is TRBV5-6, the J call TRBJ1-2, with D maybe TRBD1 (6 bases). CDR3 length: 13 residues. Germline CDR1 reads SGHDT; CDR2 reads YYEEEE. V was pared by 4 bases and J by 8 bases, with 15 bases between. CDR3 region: CASSLDRTGGYTF. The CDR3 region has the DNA TGTGCCAGCAGCCTTGACAGGACGGGAGGCTACACCTTC.

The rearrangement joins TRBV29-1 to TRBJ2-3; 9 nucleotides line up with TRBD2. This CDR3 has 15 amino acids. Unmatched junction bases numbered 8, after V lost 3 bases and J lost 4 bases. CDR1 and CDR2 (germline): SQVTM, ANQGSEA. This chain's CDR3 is CSVDRIAGDADTQYF. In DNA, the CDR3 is TGCAGCGTTGATCGTATAGCGGGGGATGCAGATACGCAGTATTTT.

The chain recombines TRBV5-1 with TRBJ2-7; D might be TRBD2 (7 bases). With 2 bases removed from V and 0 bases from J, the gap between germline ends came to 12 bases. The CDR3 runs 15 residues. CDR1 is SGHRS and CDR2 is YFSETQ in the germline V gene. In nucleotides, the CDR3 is TGCGCCAGCAGCTTAGGGGGGGCGAGCTCCTACGAGCAGTACTTC. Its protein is CASSLGGASSYEQYF.

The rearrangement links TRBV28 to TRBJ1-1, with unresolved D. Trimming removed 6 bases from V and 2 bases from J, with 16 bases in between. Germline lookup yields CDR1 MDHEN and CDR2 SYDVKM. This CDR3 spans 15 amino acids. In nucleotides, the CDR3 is TGTGCCAGCAGCTCTTCCAGGACCTCTAACACTGAAGCTTTCTTT. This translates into CASSSSRTSNTEAFF.

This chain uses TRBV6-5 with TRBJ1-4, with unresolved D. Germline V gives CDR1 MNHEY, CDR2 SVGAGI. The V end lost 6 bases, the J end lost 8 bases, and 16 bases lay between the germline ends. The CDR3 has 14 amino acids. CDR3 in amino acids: CASRPELRREKLFF. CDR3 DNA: TGTGCCAGCAGGCCCGAGTTGAGGCGGGAAAAACTGTTTTTT.

CDR3 residues: CASSRKGNSGTEAFF. The CDR3 DNA reads as TGTGCCAGCAGCCGGAAGGGGAATAGTGGTACTGAAGCTTTCTTT. This chain uses TRBV5-4 with TRBJ1-1; the D gene is possibly TRBD1 (5 bases). This CDR3 spans 15 amino acids. CDR1 is SGHNT, CDR2 YYREEE, per germline (reference sequence). V was clipped by 4 bases and J by 5 bases, with 18 bases between them. Looking up the rest from reference TRBV5-4 and TRBJ1-1 gives the full variable domain: ETGVTQSPTHLIKTRGQQVTLRCSSQSGHNTVSWYQQALGQGPQFIFQYYREEENGRGNFPPRFSGLQFPNYSSELNVNALELDDSALYLCASSRKGNSGTEAFFGQGTRLTVV.

CDR3 in DNA: TGTGCCAGCAGCCACCGGACTAGCGGGAGTAGGAGCACAGATACGCAGTATTTT. Translation gives CASSHRTSGSRSTDTQYF. This sequence joins TRBV13 and TRBJ2-3, with 13 bases fitting TRBD2. Germline loops: CDR1 PRHDT, CDR2 FYEKMQ (reference sequence). Germline trimming cut 5 bases from V and 0 bases from J; bases unmatched to any gene: 8. The CDR3 consists of 18 residues.

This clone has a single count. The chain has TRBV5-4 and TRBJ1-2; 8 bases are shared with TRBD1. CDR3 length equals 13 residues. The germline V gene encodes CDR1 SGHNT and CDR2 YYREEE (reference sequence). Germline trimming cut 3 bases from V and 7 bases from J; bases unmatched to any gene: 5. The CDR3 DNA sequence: TGTGCCAGCAGCTGGACAGGGTCTAGTGGCTACACCTTC. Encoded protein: CASSWTGSSGYTF. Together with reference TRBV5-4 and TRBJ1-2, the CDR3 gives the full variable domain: ETGVTQSPTHLIKTRGQQVTLRCSSQSGHNTVSWYQQALGQGPQFIFQYYREEENGRGNFPPRFSGLQFPNYSSELNVNALELDDSALYLCASSWTGSSGYTFGSGTRLTVV.